This T cell receptor beta chain was sequenced for a study of radiation and T cells in renal cell carcinoma. The V segment lost 4 bases and the J segment 3 bases; nucleotides outside the gene matches: 5. The CDR3 spans 14 residues. Germline CDR1 is SGHDT and CDR2 is YYEEEE. Generated by immunoSEQ multiplex PCR, the TCRdb table keeps only in-frame clones and is missing some. The table includes tens of thousands of clones, 75% to 85% detected once. The time point here: blood 2 weeks post-SBRT. Treatment described: 15 Gy SBRT to primary tumor, nephrectomy 4 weeks later. Sequenced here: blood, sampled from a patient whose treatment included radiotherapy and nephrectomy. The receptor comes from a woman in her seventies with renal cell carcinoma. The J gene is TRBJ2-5, the V gene TRBV5-6; 8 bases are a match to TRBD1. CDR3 amino acids: CASSPPGQEETQYF. The CDR3 coding sequence is TGTGCCAGCAGCCCCCCGGGACAGGAAGAGACCCAGTACTTC.